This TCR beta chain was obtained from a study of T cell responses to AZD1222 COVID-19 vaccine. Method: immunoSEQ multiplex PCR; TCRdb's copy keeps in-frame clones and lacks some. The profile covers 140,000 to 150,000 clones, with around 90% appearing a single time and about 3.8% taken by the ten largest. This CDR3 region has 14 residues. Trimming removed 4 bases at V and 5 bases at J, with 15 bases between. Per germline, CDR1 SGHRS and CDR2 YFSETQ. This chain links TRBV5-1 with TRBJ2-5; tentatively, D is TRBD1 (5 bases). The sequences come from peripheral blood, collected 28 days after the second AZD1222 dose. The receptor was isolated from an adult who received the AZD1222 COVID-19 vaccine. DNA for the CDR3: TGCGCCAGCAGCACTCAGGGAAAAGGGGAGACCCAGTACTTC. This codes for CASSTQGKGETQYF.